Presented here are 21 T cell receptor beta chains from one specimen sequenced in a study of blood T cells in healthy people across ages. A sample-barcoded 5' primer and a J-beta primer mix were used in a second PCR of roughly 7 to 11 cycles. Each CDR3 protein is one row after TCRdb ran MiXCR on the 5' RACE reads. This sample has some 760,000 distinct CDR3 sequences; around 25% occur once, and the top ten carry 9.4%. These data are also associated with another study on T cells of mothers and their children.

The specimen was blood. The receptors originated from a boy under 18 in good health.

The gene calls are TRBV12-3 or TRBV12-4 and TRBJ2-6; no clear D gene. V lost 6 bases and J lost 4, with 13 bases in between. CDR3 length: 15 amino acids. For the CDR3, the DNA is TGTGCCAGCAGCCACAACATGGTCGGGGCCAACGTCCTGACTTTC. Protein: CASSHNMVGANVLTF.

The J gene is TRBJ2-5, the V gene TRBV5-6, with 8 bases identical to TRBD2. Germline assignment: CDR1 SGHDT and CDR2 YYEEEE. CDR3 length equals 14 residues. J gave up 0 bases and V 5 bases, and 3 bases lay outside the gene matches. The CDR3 sequence is CASRRAGDQETQYF. The CDR3 DNA follows: TGTGCCAGCAGGCGAGCGGGAGACCAAGAGACCCAGTACTTC. Full variable domain (outside the CDR3, taken from reference TRBV5-6 and TRBJ2-5): DAGVTQSPTHLIKTRGQQVTLRCSPKSGHDTVSWYQQALGQGPQFIFQYYEEEERQRGNFPDRFSGHQFPNYSSELNVNALLLGDSALYLCASRRAGDQETQYFGPGTRLLVL.

The rearrangement uses TRBV3-1 and TRBJ2-5, with 9 bases that match TRBD1. The end of the DNA aligns better with TRBJ2-7, so the J call may be wrong. Germline CDR1 reads LGHDT; CDR2 reads YNNKEL (reference sequence). The CDR3 has 14 residues. The CDR3 nucleotides are TGTGCCAGCAGCCACCGGGACAGGGTCTACGAGCAGTACTTC. It encodes CASSHRDRVYEQYF.

The J gene is TRBJ2-5, the V gene TRBV2; D remains ambiguous. Trimming shortened V by 8 bases and J by 3 bases, and 10 bases separated the two germline ends. CDR3 size: 12 residues. Per germline, CDR1 SNHLY and CDR2 FYNNEI. This chain's CDR3 is CASGVQKETQYF. In DNA, the CDR3 is TGTGCCAGCGGAGTTCAGAAAGAGACCCAGTACTTC. Using reference TRBV2 and TRBJ2-5 for the parts outside the CDR3, the full variable domain is EPEVTQTPSHQVTQMGQEVILRCVPISNHLYFYWYRQILGQKVEFLVSFYNNEISEKSEIFDDQFSVERPDGSNFTLKIRSTKLEDSAMYFCASGVQKETQYFGPGTRLLVL.

The rearrangement joins TRBV5-1 to TRBJ1-1, with a possible D match to TRBD1 (6 bases). Germline V gene sequence: CDR1 SGHRS, CDR2 YFSETQ. V was clipped by 0 bases and J by 8 bases, with 11 bases between them. The CDR3 runs 13 residues. The CDR3 loop reads CASSLGQGLEAFF. The DNA of the CDR3 is TGCGCCAGCAGCTTGGGGCAGGGGCTGGAAGCTTTCTTT.

The sample holds a few counts of this clonotype. The chain carries TRBV7-3 and TRBJ2-3; TRBD2 might be the D (5 bases). Germline assignment: CDR1 SGHTA and CDR2 FQGTGA. The CDR3 runs 13 residues. V gave up 2 bases and J gave up 4 bases, with 7 bases separating them. The CDR3 DNA reads as TGTGCCAGCAGCTTACTAGCTCCAGATACGCAGTATTTT. Amino acid sequence: CASSLLAPDTQYF. The variable domain in full, completed from reference TRBV7-3 and TRBJ2-3, reads GAGVSQTPSNKVTEKGKYVELRCDPISGHTALYWYRQSLGQGPEFLIYFQGTGAADDSGLPNDRFFAVRPEGSVSTLKIQRTERGDSAVYLCASSLLAPDTQYFGPGTRLTVL.

This clonotype was seen only a few times. The chain employs TRBV5-1 and TRBJ1-4; D possibly corresponds to TRBD1 (6 bases). Germline CDR1 and CDR2: SGHRS and YFSETQ. Trimming took 6 bases from V and 3 from J, leaving 12 bases between them. There are 14 residues in the CDR3. This CDR3 reads CASMLGQSNEKLFF. CDR3 DNA: TGCGCCAGCATGTTAGGACAGTCTAATGAAAAACTGTTTTTT. Using reference TRBV5-1 and TRBJ1-4 for the parts outside the CDR3, the full variable domain is KAGVTQTPRYLIKTRGQQVTLSCSPISGHRSVSWYQQTPGQGLQFLFEYFSETQRNKGNFPGRFSGRQFSNSRSEMNVSTLELGDSALYLCASMLGQSNEKLFFGSGTQLSVL.

The chain links TRBV6-5 to TRBJ1-1; D perhaps matches TRBD1 (5 bases). The CDR3 extends over 13 amino acids. Germline assignment: CDR1 MNHEY and CDR2 SVGAGI. Trimming removed 0 bases from V and 7 bases from J, with 9 bases in between. The CDR3 loop is CASSYSGTGEAFF. Here the CDR3 DNA reads TGTGCCAGCAGTTACTCTGGAACAGGTGAAGCTTTCTTT.

This clonotype occurred a few times. The chain employs TRBV15 and TRBJ2-7, with D perhaps matching TRBD1 (6 bases). Trimming cost V 7 bases and J 0 bases, with 13 bases left between them. The germline CDR1 and CDR2 sequences are LNHNV and YYDKDF (reference sequence). The CDR3 is 14 amino acids. The CDR3 is CATTSTGHSYEQYF. The CDR3 region has the DNA TGTGCCACCACCAGTACGGGACACTCCTACGAGCAGTACTTC.

This clonotype was seen more than once but under ten times. V gene TRBV12-3 or TRBV12-4 combines with J gene TRBJ1-2; 7 bases are shared with TRBD1. V was clipped by 6 bases and J by 0 bases; unmatched bases: 13. This CDR3 region has 17 residues. CDR3 amino acids: CASSRDSPKGPNYGYTF. The CDR3 nucleotides are TGTGCCAGCAGCCGGGACAGCCCAAAGGGACCTAACTATGGCTACACCTTC.

The chain links TRBV29-1 to TRBJ2-7; 7 bases line up with TRBD2. This CDR3 is 13 amino acids long. V lost 8 bases and J lost 0; bases outside the gene matches: 7. Germline lookup yields CDR1 SQVTM and CDR2 ANQGSEA. The chain's CDR3 is CSITSASSYEQYF. CDR3 DNA: TGCAGCATCACTAGCGCGAGCTCCTACGAGCAGTACTTC.

In DNA, the CDR3 is TGCAGCGGAACCGGGACAGGGTCAATCAACGAGCAGTACTTC. Translated, it gives CSGTGTGSINEQYF. The chain links TRBV20-1 to TRBJ2-7; 9 bases are shared with TRBD1. The CDR3 covers 14 residues. Germline-derived CDR1 and CDR2 are DFQATT and SNEGSKA (reference sequence).

This clonotype has only a few counts. The rearrangement joins TRBV3-1 to TRBJ2-3; 12 bases are shared with TRBD2. The CDR3 sequence is 17 residues long. CDR1 and CDR2 from the germline V gene are LGHDT and YNNKEL (reference sequence). Unmatched junction bases numbered 6, after V lost 0 bases and J lost 5 bases. The CDR3 protein is CASSQDRASGRGDTQYF. Here the CDR3 DNA reads TGTGCCAGCAGCCAAGATCGAGCTAGCGGGAGGGGAGATACGCAGTATTTT.

This chain uses TRBV28 with TRBJ2-1; 8 bases fit TRBD2. J lost 3 bases, V lost 8 bases, and 3 bases had no gene match. The CDR3 covers 13 residues. Germline assignment: CDR1 MDHEN and CDR2 SYDVKM. The CDR3 region is CASGGLDYNEQFF. CDR3 nucleotides: TGTGCCAGCGGGGGACTAGACTACAATGAGCAGTTCTTC.

V and J are TRBV29-1 and TRBJ2-3; 7 bases are a match to TRBD1. This CDR3 comprises 13 residues. Looked up from germline, CDR1 is SQVTM and CDR2 is ANQGSEA. J lost 0 bases, V lost 7 bases, and 4 bases had no gene match. The CDR3 loop reads CSDRGWSTDTQYF. Here the CDR3 DNA reads TGCAGCGACAGGGGATGGAGCACAGATACGCAGTATTTT.

This clonotype was picked up a small number of times. Mismatch with germline at one junction end may stem from a read error. The gene calls are TRBV6-5 and TRBJ2-5; 8 nucleotides agree with TRBD2. Germline V gene sequence: CDR1 MNHEY, CDR2 SVGAGI. The CDR3 runs to 17 residues. The CDR3 loop reads CTSSYSQTSAFVQTQYF. DNA of the CDR3: TGTACCAGCAGTTATTCTCAGACTAGCGCGTTTGTACAGACCCAGTACTTC.

The rearrangement uses TRBV28 and TRBJ2-5; 7 positions agree with TRBD1. The CDR3 loop spans 16 amino acids. Trimming cost V 8 bases and J 5 bases; bases outside gene matches: 17. Germline CDR1 reads MDHEN; CDR2 reads SYDVKM. The DNA of the CDR3 is TGTGCCAGCCGAACTCCCGGAACAGGGGACGGGGAGACCCAGTACTTC. Translated: CASRTPGTGDGETQYF.

This clonotype came up a few times. The rearrangement uses TRBV4-2 and TRBJ1-4; 11 bases align to TRBD1. The V segment lost 3 bases and the J segment 8 bases; nucleotides outside the gene matches: 8. The germline CDR1 and CDR2 sequences are LGHNA and YNFKEQ. The CDR3 has 16 amino acids. For the CDR3, the DNA is TGTGCCAGCAGCCAGGATTCCGGGACAGGGGGAGAAAAACTGTTTTTT. It is translated as CASSQDSGTGGEKLFF.

This clonotype was seen a few times. This chain joins TRBV5-1 and TRBJ2-7; D perhaps matches TRBD2 (6 bases). The CDR3 totals 16 residues. V gave up 4 bases and J gave up 2 bases, with 19 bases separating them. CDR1 is SGHRS and CDR2 is YFSETQ in the germline V gene. CDR3 residues: CASSPVGTFGTYEQYF. The CDR3 bases are TGCGCCAGCAGCCCAGTTGGGACTTTTGGAACCTACGAGCAGTACTTC.

This clonotype appeared a few times. The DNA is omitted, as the CDR3 cannot be located on it reliably, and the CDR3 follows TCRdb's listing. This sequence joins TRBV27 and TRBJ2-2; the D segment call TRBD1 is taken from the table without a DNA check. The CDR3 spans 16 residues, counting both ends. Germline values: CDR1 MNHEY, CDR2 SMNVEV (reference sequence). The CDR3 here is CASSFLAGGFTGELFF.

V gene TRBV7-2 combines with J gene TRBJ2-1; a possible D gene is TRBD2 (5 bases). CDR1 and CDR2 (germline): SGHTA, FQGNSA. This CDR3 spans 14 amino acids. Trimming removed 5 bases from V and 5 bases from J, with 13 bases in between. The CDR3 coding sequence is TGTGCCAGCAGCCGGGATCTGTGGGACAATGAGCAGTTCTTC. As protein: CASSRDLWDNEQFF. Full variable domain (missing parts from reference TRBV7-2 and TRBJ2-1): GAGVSQSPSNKVTEKGKDVELRCDPISGHTALYWYRQSLGQGLEFLIYFQGNSAPDKSGLPSDRFSAERTGGSVSTLTIQRTQQEDSAVYLCASSRDLWDNEQFFGPGTRLTVL.